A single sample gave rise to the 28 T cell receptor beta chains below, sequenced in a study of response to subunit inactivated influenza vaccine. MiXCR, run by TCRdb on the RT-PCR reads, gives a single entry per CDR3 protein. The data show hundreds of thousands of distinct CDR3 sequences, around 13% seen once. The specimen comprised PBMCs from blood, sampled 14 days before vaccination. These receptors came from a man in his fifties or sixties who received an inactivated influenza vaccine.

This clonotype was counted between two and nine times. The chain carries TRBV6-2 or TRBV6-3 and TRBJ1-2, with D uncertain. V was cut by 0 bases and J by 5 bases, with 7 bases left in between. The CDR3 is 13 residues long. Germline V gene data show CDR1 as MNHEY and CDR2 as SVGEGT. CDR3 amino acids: CASSYSPEYGYTF. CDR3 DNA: TGTGCCAGCAGTTACTCGCCAGAGTATGGCTACACCTTC.

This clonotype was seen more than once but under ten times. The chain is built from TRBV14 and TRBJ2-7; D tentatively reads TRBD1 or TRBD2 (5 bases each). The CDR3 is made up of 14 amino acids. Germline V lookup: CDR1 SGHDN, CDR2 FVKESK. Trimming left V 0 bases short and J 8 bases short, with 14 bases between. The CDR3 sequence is CASSQDGGRFKQYF. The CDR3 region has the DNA TGTGCCAGCAGCCAAGATGGGGGTCGATTCAAGCAGTACTTC.

CDR3 nucleotides: TGTGCCAGTAGTATCGCGGGGGGGTCCCACAATGAGCAGTTCTTC. This codes for CASSIAGGSHNEQFF. V is TRBV19 and J is TRBJ2-1, with 9 bases matching TRBD2. V trimming: 3 bases; J trimming: 5 bases; junction bases outside the gene matches: 5. There are 15 residues in the CDR3. CDR1 is LNHDA, CDR2 SQIVND, per germline (reference sequence).

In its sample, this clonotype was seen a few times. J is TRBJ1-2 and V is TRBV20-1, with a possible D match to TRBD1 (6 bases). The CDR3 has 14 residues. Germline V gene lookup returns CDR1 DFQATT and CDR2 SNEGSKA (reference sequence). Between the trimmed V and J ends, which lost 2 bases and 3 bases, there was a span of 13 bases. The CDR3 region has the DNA TGCAGTGCTAGAAGGTCAGGGGAGTACTATGGCTACACCTTC. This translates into CSARRSGEYYGYTF.

CDR3 loop: CASSQAGTATEAFF. The CDR3 DNA reads as TGTGCCAGCAGCCAGGCCGGGACAGCCACTGAAGCTTTCTTT. This chain joins TRBV4-2 and TRBJ1-1; 7 nucleotides match TRBD1. CDR3 length: 14 residues. Trimming took 3 bases from V and 4 from J; bases not matched to a gene: 5. CDR1 is LGHNA and CDR2 is YNFKEQ in the germline V gene.

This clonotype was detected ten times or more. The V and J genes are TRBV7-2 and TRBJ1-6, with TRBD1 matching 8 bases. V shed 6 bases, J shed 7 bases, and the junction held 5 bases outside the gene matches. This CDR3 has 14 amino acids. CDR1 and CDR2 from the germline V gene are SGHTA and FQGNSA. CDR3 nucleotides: TGTGCCAGCAGTCCAGGGGGCATCAATTCACCCCTCCACTTT. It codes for CASSPGGINSPLHF.

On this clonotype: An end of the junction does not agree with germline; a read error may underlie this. In DNA, the CDR3 is TGCTGTGCTAGAAAATCCGGAAACGGCGATATTAACTATGGCTACACCTTC. Translated, it gives CCARKSGNGDINYGYTF. This chain uses TRBV20-1 with TRBJ1-2; D unclear. Germline CDR1 is DFQATT and CDR2 is SNEGSKA (reference sequence). The CDR3 is made up of 17 amino acids.

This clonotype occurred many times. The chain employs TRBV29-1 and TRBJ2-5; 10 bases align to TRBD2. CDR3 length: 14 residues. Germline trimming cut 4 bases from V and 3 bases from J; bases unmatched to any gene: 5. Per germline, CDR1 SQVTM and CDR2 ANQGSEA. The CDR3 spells CSVARTSGEETQYF. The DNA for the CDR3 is TGCAGCGTTGCAAGGACTAGCGGCGAAGAGACCCAGTACTTC.

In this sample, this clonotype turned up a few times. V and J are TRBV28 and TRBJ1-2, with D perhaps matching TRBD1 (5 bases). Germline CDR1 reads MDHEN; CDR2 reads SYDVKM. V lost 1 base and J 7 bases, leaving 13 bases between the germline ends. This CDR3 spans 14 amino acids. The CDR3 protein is CASSLFRGLGGYTF. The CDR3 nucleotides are TGTGCCAGCAGTTTATTTAGGGGTTTAGGTGGCTACACCTTC.

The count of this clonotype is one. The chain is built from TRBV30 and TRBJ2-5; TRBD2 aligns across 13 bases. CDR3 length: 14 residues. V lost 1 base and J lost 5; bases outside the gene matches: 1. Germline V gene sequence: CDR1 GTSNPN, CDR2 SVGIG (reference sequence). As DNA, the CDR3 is TGTGCCTGGAGTGCACTAGCGGGGGGGGAGACCCAGTACTTC. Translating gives CAWSALAGGETQYF.

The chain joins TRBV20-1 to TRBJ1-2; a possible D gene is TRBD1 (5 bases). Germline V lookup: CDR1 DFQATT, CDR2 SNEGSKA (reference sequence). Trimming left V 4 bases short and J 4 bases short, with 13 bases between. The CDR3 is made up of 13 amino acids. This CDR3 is CSATGDDSYGYTF. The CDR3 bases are TGCAGTGCTACCGGGGACGACTCCTATGGCTACACCTTC.

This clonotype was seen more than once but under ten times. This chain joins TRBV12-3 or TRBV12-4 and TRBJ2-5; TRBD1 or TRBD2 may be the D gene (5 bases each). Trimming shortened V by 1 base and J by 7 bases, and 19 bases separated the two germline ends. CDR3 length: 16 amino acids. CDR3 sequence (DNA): TGTGCCAGCAGTTTAGGAGCCCATCGGGGCGCCGTGACCCAGTACTTC. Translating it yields CASSLGAHRGAVTQYF.

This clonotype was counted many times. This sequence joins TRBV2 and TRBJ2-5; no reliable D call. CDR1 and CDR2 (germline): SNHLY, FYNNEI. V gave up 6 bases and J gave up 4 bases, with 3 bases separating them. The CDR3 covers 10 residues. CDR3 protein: CASSLETQYF. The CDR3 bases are TGTGCCAGCAGCTTAGAGACCCAGTACTTC. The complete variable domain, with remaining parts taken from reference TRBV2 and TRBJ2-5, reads EPEVTQTPSHQVTQMGQEVILRCVPISNHLYFYWYRQILGQKVEFLVSFYNNEISEKSEIFDDQFSVERPDGSNFTLKIRSTKLEDSAMYFCASSLETQYFGPGTRLLVL.

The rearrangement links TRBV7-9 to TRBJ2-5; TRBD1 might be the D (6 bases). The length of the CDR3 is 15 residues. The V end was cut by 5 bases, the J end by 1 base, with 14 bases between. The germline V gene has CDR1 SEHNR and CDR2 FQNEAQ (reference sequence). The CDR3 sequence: CASSRLGQPQETQYF. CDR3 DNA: TGTGCCAGCAGCCGCTTAGGACAGCCCCAAGAGACCCAGTACTTC.

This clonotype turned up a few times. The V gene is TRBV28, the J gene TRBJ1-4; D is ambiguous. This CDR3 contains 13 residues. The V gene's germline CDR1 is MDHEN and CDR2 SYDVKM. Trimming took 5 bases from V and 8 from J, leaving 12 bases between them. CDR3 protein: CASSGLIGEKLFF. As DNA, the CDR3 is TGTGCCAGCAGTGGATTAATCGGAGAAAAACTGTTTTTT.

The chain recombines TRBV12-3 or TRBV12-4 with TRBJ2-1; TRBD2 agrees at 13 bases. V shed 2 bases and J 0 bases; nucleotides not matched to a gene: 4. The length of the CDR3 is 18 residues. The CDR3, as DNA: TGTGCCAGCAGTTTACCCGGACTAGCGGGGGACTCCTACAATGAGCAGTTCTTC. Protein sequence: CASSLPGLAGDSYNEQFF.

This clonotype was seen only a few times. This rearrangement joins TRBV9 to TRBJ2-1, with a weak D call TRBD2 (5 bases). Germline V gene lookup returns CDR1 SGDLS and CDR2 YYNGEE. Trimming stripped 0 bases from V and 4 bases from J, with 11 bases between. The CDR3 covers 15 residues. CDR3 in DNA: TGTGCCAGCAGCGTAGGTAGCAGGACTTACAATGAGCAGTTCTTC. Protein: CASSVGSRTYNEQFF.

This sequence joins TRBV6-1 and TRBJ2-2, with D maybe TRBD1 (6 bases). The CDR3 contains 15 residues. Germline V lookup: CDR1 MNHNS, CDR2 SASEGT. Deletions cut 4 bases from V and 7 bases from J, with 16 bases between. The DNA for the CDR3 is TGTGCCAGCAGTGCTGTGGACAGTCCGAGCGGGGAGCTGTTTTTT. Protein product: CASSAVDSPSGELFF.

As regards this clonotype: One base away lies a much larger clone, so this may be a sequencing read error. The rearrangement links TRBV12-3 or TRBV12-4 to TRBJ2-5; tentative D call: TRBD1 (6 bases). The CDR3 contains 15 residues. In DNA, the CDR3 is TGTGGCAGCAGTTCTTTGGGGGCCCGGGTGGAGACCCAGTACTTC. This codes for CGSSSLGARVETQYF.

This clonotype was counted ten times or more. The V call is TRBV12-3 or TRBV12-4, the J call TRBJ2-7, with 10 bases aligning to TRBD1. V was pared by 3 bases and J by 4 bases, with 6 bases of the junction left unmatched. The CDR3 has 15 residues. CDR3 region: CASSFPDRGLYEQYF. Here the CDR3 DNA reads TGTGCCAGCAGTTTTCCGGACAGGGGGTTGTACGAGCAGTACTTC.

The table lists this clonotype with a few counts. The CDR3 loop reads CSALTANTEAFF. The CDR3 DNA follows: TGCAGTGCTCTGACAGCTAACACTGAAGCTTTCTTT. J is TRBJ1-1 and V is TRBV20-1; TRBD1 might be the D (5 bases). The CDR3 covers 12 residues. CDR1 is DFQATT, CDR2 SNEGSKA, per germline (reference sequence). V was clipped by 5 bases and J by 2 bases, with 9 bases between them.

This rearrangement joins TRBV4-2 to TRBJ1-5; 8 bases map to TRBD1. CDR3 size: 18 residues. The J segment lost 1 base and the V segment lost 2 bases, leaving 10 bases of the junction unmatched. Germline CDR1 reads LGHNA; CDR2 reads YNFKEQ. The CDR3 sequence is CASSQSRGPSGSNQPQHF. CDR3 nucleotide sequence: TGTGCCAGCAGCCAATCCAGGGGGCCCTCAGGGAGCAATCAGCCCCAGCATTTT.

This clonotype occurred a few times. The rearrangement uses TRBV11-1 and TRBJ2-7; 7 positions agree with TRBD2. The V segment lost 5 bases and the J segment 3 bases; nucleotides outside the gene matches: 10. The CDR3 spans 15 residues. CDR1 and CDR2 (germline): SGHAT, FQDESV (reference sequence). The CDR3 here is CASSPTRGSIYEQYF. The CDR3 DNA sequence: TGTGCCAGCAGCCCCACGCGGGGGTCGATCTACGAGCAGTACTTC.

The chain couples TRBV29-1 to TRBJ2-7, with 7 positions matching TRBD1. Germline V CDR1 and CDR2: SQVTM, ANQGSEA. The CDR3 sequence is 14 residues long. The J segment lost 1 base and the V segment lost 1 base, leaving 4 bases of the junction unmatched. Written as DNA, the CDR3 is TGCAGCGTTGAAGCCCGGACAGGTTCCTACGAGCAGTACTTC. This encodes CSVEARTGSYEQYF.

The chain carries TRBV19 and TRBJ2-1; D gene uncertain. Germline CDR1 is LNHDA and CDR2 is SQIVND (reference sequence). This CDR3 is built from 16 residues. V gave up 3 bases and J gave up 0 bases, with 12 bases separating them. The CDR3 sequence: CASSIRLQSSYNEQFF. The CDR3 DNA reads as TGTGCCAGTAGTATCAGGCTCCAGAGCTCCTACAATGAGCAGTTCTTC.

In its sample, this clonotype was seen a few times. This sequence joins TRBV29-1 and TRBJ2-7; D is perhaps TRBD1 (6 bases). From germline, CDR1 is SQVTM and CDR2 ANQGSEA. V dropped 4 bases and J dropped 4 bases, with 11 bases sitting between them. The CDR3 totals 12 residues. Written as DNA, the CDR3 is TGCAGCGTTGCCTCACAGGGATACGAGCAGTACTTC. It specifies CSVASQGYEQYF.

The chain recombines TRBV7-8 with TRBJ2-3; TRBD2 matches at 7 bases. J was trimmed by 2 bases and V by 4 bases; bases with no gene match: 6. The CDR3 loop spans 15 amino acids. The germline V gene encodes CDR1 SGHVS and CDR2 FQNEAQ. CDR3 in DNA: TGTGCCAGCAGCTCCCGGGACTACGCCACAGATACGCAGTATTTT. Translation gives CASSSRDYATDTQYF.

The CDR3 DNA follows: TGTGCCAGCAGCTTGACTAGCGGGAGGAATACAGATACGCAGTATTTT. This sequence encodes CASSLTSGRNTDTQYF. The chain uses TRBV5-4 and TRBJ2-3, with 12 bases fitting TRBD2. J was trimmed by 3 bases and V by 1 base; bases with no gene match: 3. The CDR3 has 16 amino acids. The germline gives CDR1 SGHNT, CDR2 YYREEE (reference sequence).